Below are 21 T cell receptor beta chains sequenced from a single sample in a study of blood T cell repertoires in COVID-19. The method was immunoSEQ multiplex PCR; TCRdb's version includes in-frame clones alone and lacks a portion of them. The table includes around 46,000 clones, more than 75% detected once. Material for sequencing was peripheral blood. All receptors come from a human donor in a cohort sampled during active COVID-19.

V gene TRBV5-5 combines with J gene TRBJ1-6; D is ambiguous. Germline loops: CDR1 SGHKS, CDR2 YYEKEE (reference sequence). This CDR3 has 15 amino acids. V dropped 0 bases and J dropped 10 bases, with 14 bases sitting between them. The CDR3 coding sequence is TGTGCCAGCAGCTTGGGACCCGCCGTGGGCTCACCCCTCCACTTT. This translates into CASSLGPAVGSPLHF.

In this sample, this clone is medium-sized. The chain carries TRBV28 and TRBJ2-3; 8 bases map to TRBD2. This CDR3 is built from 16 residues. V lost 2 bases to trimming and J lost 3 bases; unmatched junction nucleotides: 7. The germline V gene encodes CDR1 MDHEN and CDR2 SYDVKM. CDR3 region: CASSLDAGGETDTQYF. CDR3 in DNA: TGTGCCAGCAGTTTAGATGCGGGAGGAGAGACAGATACGCAGTATTTT. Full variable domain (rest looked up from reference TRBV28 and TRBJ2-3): DVKVTQSSRYLVKRTGEKVFLECVQDMDHENMFWYRQDPGLGLRLIYFSYDVKMKEKGDIPEGYSVSREKKERFSLILESASTNQTSMYLCASSLDAGGETDTQYFGPGTRLTVL.

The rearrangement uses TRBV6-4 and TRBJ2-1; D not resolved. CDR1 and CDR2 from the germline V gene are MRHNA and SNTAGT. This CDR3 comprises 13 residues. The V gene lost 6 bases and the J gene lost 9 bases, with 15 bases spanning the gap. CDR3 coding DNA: TGTGCCAGCAGCGACACATCTAGTTCTGAGCAGTTCTTC. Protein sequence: CASSDTSSSEQFF.

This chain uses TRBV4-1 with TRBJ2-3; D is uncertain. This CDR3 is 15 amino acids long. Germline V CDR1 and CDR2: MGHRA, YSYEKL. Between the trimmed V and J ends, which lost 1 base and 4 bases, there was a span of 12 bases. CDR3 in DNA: TGCGCCAGCAGCCAAGGACTCGCGGCGCCAGATACGCAGTATTTT. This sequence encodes CASSQGLAAPDTQYF.

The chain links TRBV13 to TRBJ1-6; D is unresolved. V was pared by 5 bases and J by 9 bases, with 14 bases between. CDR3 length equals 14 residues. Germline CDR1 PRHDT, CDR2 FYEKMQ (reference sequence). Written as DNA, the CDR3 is TGTGCCAGCAGCGAAGGAGGGTCCCTTTCACCCCTCCACTTT. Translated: CASSEGGSLSPLHF.

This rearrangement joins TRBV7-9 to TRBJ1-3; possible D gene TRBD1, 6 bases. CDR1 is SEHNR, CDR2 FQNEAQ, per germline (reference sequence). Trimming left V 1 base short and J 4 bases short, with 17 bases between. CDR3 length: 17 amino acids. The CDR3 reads CASSLEGSFTGGNTIYF. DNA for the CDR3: TGTGCCAGCAGCTTAGAGGGATCATTTACAGGGGGAAACACCATATATTTT.

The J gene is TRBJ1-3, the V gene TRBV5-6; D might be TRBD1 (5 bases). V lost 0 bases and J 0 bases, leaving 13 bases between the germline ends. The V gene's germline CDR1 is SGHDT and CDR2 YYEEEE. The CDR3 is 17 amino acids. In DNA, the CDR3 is TGTGCCAGCAGCTTGGTCGGGGGGATGAGCTCTGGAAACACCATATATTTT. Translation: CASSLVGGMSSGNTIYF.

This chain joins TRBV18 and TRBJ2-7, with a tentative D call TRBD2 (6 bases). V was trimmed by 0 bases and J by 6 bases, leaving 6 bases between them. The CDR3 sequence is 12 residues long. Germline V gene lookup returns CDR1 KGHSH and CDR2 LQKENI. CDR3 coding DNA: TGTGCCAGCTCACCACCCGGGGGCGAGCAGTACTTC. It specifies CASSPPGGEQYF.

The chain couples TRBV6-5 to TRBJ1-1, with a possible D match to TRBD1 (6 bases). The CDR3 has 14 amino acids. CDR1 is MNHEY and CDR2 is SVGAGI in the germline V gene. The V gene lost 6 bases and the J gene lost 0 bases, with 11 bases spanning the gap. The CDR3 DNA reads TGTGCCAGCAGCGGGGACACTATGAACACTGAAGCTTTCTTT. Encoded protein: CASSGDTMNTEAFF.

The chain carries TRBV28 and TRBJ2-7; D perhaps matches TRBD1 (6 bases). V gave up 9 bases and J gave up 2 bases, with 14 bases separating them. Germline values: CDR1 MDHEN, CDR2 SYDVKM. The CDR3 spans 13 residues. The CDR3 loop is CASNPGQPYEQYF. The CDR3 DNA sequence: TGTGCCAGTAATCCGGGACAACCCTACGAGCAGTACTTC.

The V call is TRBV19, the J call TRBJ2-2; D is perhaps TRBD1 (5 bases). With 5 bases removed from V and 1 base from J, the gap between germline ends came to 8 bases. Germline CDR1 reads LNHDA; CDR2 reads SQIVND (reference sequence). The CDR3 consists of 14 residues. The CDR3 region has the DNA TGTGCCAGTAGTGGGCAGGGGAACACCGGGGAGCTGTTTTTT. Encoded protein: CASSGQGNTGELFF.

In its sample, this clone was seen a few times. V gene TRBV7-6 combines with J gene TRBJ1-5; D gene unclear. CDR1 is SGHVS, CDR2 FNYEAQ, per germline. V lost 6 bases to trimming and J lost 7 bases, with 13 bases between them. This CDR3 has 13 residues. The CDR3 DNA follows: TGTGCCAGCAGTCTAAGTCGGGGACAGCCCCAGCATTTT. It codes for CASSLSRGQPQHF.

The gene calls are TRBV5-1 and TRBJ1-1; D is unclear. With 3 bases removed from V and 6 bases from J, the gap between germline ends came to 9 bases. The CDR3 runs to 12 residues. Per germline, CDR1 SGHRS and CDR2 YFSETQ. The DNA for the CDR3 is TGCGCCAGCAGCTCCCCCTCGTCTGAAGCTTTCTTT. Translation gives CASSSPSSEAFF.

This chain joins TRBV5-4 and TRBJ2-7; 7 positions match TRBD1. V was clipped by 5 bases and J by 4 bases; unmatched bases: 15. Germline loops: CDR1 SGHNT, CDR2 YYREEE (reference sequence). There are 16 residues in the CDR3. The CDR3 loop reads CASSLITTGTAYEQYF. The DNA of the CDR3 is TGTGCCAGCAGTCTTATTACGACAGGGACGGCTTACGAGCAGTACTTC.

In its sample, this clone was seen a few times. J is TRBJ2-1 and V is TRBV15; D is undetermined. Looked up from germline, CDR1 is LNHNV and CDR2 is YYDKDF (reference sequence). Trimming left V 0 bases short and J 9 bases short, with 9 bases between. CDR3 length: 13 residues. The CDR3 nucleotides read TGTGCCACCAGCAGAGATCGATTTAGTGAGCAGTTCTTC. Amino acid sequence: CATSRDRFSEQFF.

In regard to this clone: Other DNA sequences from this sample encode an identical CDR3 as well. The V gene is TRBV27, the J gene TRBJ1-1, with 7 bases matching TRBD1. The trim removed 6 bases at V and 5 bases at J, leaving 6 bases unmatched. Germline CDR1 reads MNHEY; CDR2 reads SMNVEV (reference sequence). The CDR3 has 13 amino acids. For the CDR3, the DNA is TGTGCCAGCAGCCTACAGGGGAGGACTGAAGCTTTCTTT. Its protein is CASSLQGRTEAFF.

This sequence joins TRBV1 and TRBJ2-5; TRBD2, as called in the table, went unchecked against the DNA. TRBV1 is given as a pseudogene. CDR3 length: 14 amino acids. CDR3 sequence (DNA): TGCACCAGCAGCCAGGGGCGGGGGCAAGAGACCCAGTACTTC. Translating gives CTSSQGRGQETQYF.

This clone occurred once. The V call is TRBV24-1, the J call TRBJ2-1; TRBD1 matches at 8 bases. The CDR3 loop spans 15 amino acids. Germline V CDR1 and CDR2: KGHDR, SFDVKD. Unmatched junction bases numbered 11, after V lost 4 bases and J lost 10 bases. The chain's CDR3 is CATSEARQGAGEQFF. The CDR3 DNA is TGTGCCACCAGTGAGGCCCGCCAGGGGGCAGGCGAGCAGTTCTTC.

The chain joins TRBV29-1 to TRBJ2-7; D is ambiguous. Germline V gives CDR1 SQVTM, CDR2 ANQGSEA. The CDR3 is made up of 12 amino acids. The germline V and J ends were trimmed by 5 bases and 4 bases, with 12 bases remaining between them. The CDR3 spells CSVSVEAYEQYF. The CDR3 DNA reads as TGCAGCGTTTCGGTAGAGGCTTACGAGCAGTACTTC.

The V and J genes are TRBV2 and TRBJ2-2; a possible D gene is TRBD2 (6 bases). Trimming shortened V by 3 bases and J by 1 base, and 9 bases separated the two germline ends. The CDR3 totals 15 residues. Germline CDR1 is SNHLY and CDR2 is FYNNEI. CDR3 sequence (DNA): TGTGCCAGCAGTGATCATAGCGGGAACACCGGGGAGCTGTTTTTT. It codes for CASSDHSGNTGELFF. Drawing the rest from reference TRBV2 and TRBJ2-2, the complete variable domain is EPEVTQTPSHQVTQMGQEVILRCVPISNHLYFYWYRQILGQKVEFLVSFYNNEISEKSEIFDDQFSVERPDGSNFTLKIRSTKLEDSAMYFCASSDHSGNTGELFFGEGSRLTVL.

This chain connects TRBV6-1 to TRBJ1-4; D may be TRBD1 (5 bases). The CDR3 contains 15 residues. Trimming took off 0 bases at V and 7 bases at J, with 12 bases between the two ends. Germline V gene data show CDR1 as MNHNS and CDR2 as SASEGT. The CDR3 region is CASSEAGGGFEKLFF. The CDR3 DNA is TGTGCCAGCAGTGAAGCGGGGGGAGGGTTTGAAAAACTGTTTTTT.